These 25 T cell receptor beta chains were all obtained from the same sample, sequenced in a study of cytomegalovirus exposure and HLA in healthy donors. The protocol was immunoSEQ multiplex PCR, while the TCRdb copy is restricted to in-frame clones and leaves out a portion. The table records tens of thousands of clones, roughly 96% of them present only once. Input material: PBMCs. The receptors were sampled from a man younger than 35 in good health and CMV-seronegative.

J is TRBJ1-4 and V is TRBV14; D remains ambiguous. Germline loops: CDR1 SGHDN, CDR2 FVKESK. The CDR3 is made up of 13 amino acids. The V and J ends lost 3 bases and 6 bases respectively, with 8 bases between them. CDR3 coding DNA: TGTGCCAGCAGCCACGGTTACGATGAAAAACTGTTTTTT. Translation: CASSHGYDEKLFF. The whole variable domain, filled in from reference TRBV14 and TRBJ1-4, reads EAGVTQFPSHSVIEKGQTVTLRCDPISGHDNLYWYRRVMGKEIKFLLHFVKESKQDESGMPNNRFLAERTGGTYSTLKVQPAELEDSGVYFCASSHGYDEKLFFGSGTQLSVL.

The rearrangement joins TRBV4-1 to TRBJ1-2; TRBD1 is a possible D gene (6 bases). CDR3 length equals 16 residues. The germline CDR1 and CDR2 sequences are MGHRA and YSYEKL. The V end was cut by 9 bases, the J end by 4 bases, with 24 bases between. In DNA form, the CDR3 reads TGCGCCAGTAACCGGGACATCCTCAATGCCGGCTATGGCTACACCTTC. Its translation: CASNRDILNAGYGYTF.

This clone was recorded once. This chain connects TRBV7-2 to TRBJ2-7, with D unclear. This CDR3 has 14 amino acids. The V end was cut by 2 bases, the J end by 0 bases, with 8 bases between. CDR1 is SGHTA and CDR2 is FQGNSA in the germline V gene. The CDR3 region is CASSLSLSSYEQYV. The DNA of the CDR3 is TGTGCCAGCAGCTTATCACTAAGCTCCTACGAGCAGTACGTC.

CDR3 in amino acids: CASSPRLAGELYEQYF. CDR3 sequence (DNA): TGTGCCAGCTCACCCCGACTAGCGGGAGAGCTGTACGAGCAGTACTTC. The rearrangement joins TRBV18 to TRBJ2-7, with 12 bases that match TRBD2. The germline gives CDR1 KGHSH, CDR2 LQKENI. The J segment lost 4 bases and the V segment lost 3 bases, leaving 7 bases of the junction unmatched. The CDR3 covers 16 residues. Combining the CDR3 with reference TRBV18 and TRBJ2-7 gives the whole variable domain NAGVMQNPRHLVRRRGQEARLRCSPMKGHSHVYWYRQLPEEGLKFMVYLQKENIIDESGMPKERFSAEFPKEGPSILRIQQVVRGDSAAYFCASSPRLAGELYEQYFGPGTRLTVT.

CDR3 DNA sequence: TGTGCCAGCAGCCAGGACAGACTTAACTATGGCTACACCTTC. This codes for CASSQDRLNYGYTF. The chain uses TRBV11-2 and TRBJ1-2, with a weak D call TRBD1 (6 bases). Trimming took 5 bases from V and 1 from J, leaving 11 bases between them. Germline V gives CDR1 SGHAT, CDR2 FQNNGV. This CDR3 contains 14 residues.

This chain joins TRBV6-5 and TRBJ1-1; tentatively, D is TRBD1 (6 bases). Trimming took off 2 bases at V and 4 bases at J, with 17 bases between the two ends. The CDR3 is 16 residues long. Per germline, CDR1 MNHEY and CDR2 SVGAGI. The CDR3 sequence: CASSYERGRGITEAFF. The CDR3 DNA reads TGTGCCAGCAGTTACGAAAGGGGCAGGGGCATCACTGAAGCTTTCTTT.

This rearrangement joins TRBV12-5 to TRBJ2-1, with 7 bases lining up with TRBD1. The CDR3 extends over 16 amino acids. Germline V gene lookup returns CDR1 LGHNT and CDR2 FRNRAP. After removal of 6 bases from V and 3 bases from J, the junction contained 11 bases not matched to a gene. CDR3 coding DNA: TGTGCTAGTGGAAGGGGACAGCCAAATTTCTACAATGAGCAGTTCTTC. It translates to CASGRGQPNFYNEQFF.

The chain is built from TRBV15 and TRBJ1-4, with D possibly matching TRBD1 (5 bases). The CDR3 consists of 15 residues. Germline lookup yields CDR1 LNHNV and CDR2 YYDKDF (reference sequence). The V end lost 1 base, the J end lost 7 bases, and 13 bases lay between the germline ends. For the CDR3, the DNA is TGTGCCACCAGCAGAGCCTCGGGGGTGGGTGAAAAACTGTTTTTT. Its protein product is CATSRASGVGEKLFF.

This chain links TRBV7-8 with TRBJ1-2; no reliable D call. Germline V gives CDR1 SGHVS, CDR2 FQNEAQ. The CDR3 length is 16 residues. Trimming took off 1 base at V and 3 bases at J, with 15 bases between the two ends. CDR3 sequence: CASSLVFSQVDYGYTF. The DNA for the CDR3 is TGTGCCAGCAGCTTAGTTTTCAGTCAGGTTGACTATGGCTACACCTTC.

The V and J genes are TRBV13 and TRBJ1-4; D is unclear. The CDR3 extends over 16 amino acids. Trimming took off 2 bases at V and 2 bases at J, with 12 bases between the two ends. Germline V CDR1 and CDR2: PRHDT, FYEKMQ (reference sequence). CDR3 bases: TGTGCCAGCAGCTTAAGGGAGGGCCACACTAATGAAAAACTGTTTTTT. It encodes CASSLREGHTNEKLFF.

J is TRBJ1-4 and V is TRBV19, with no clear D. The CDR3 is 15 amino acids. Germline V gene data show CDR1 as LNHDA and CDR2 as SQIVND (reference sequence). V was shortened by 7 bases and J by 1 base, with 13 bases between the two germline ends. As DNA, the CDR3 is TGTGCCAGTAAGAGCCATAGTGGAACTAATGAAAAACTGTTTTTT. Protein product: CASKSHSGTNEKLFF.

The genes are TRBV11-2 and TRBJ2-4; 7 bases fit TRBD2. Germline CDR1 is SGHAT and CDR2 is FQNNGV. The CDR3 totals 14 residues. With V trimmed by 4 bases and J by 8 bases, 8 bases remained unmatched. DNA of the CDR3: TGTGCCAGCAGCTCCGGGGGGTTGAAAGACATTCAGTACTTC. Translated: CASSSGGLKDIQYF.

The chain links TRBV5-6 to TRBJ2-5; a weak D match, TRBD1 (5 bases). Trimming took 4 bases from V and 5 from J, leaving 18 bases between them. Germline V gene lookup returns CDR1 SGHDT and CDR2 YYEEEE. This CDR3 is built from 15 residues. CDR3 amino acids: CASSPGTGGRETQYF. The CDR3 DNA sequence: TGTGCCAGCAGCCCTGGAACAGGCGGCCGGGAGACCCAGTACTTC.

This chain connects TRBV7-9 to TRBJ2-7; 10 bases agree with TRBD2. Germline assignment: CDR1 SEHNR and CDR2 FQNEAQ (reference sequence). The V and J ends lost 5 bases and 2 bases, in that order; junction bases with no gene match: 6. The CDR3 runs to 15 residues. DNA of the CDR3: TGTGCCAGCAGCGACGAACTAGCGGGACCCTACGAGCAGTACGTC. As protein: CASSDELAGPYEQYV.

The DNA of the CDR3 is TGTGCCACCTCGACAGTGATCTCTGGAAACACCATATATTTT. The encoded protein is CATSTVISGNTIYF. The V call is TRBV27, the J call TRBJ1-3, with D perhaps TRBD1 (5 bases). Trimming pared 10 bases from V and 0 bases from J, leaving 13 bases between. Germline V gene data show CDR1 as MNHEY and CDR2 as SMNVEV (reference sequence). The CDR3 is 14 amino acids.

The J gene is TRBJ1-5, the V gene TRBV6-5; D is unclear. CDR1 is MNHEY, CDR2 SVGAGI, per germline. The V end lost 3 bases, the J end lost 6 bases, and 9 bases lay between the germline ends. This CDR3 is built from 13 residues. The CDR3 DNA follows: TGTGCCAGCAGTTATTCGGGTAGTCAGCCCCAGCATTTT. This gives the protein CASSYSGSQPQHF.

The chain carries TRBV30 and TRBJ1-1, with 10 bases identical to TRBD1. Germline lookup yields CDR1 GTSNPN and CDR2 SVGIG (reference sequence). There are 14 residues in the CDR3. DNA for the CDR3: TGTGGCTTGGAGAAAGGGACAGGGGTGTCTGAAGCTTTCTTT. This translates into CGLEKGTGVSEAFF.

Notes on this clone: The sample contains more than one DNA sequence encoding this CDR3. This chain links TRBV9 with TRBJ2-2; possible D gene TRBD2, 5 bases. Germline V gene data show CDR1 as SGDLS and CDR2 as YYNGEE. Between the trimmed V and J ends, which lost 0 bases and 5 bases, there was a span of 5 bases. CDR3 length: 13 amino acids. CDR3 residues: CASSVAGTGELFF. The CDR3 DNA is TGTGCCAGCAGCGTAGCGGGGACCGGGGAGCTGTTTTTT.

The genes are TRBV6-1 and TRBJ2-7, with D perhaps matching TRBD1 (6 bases). Germline values: CDR1 MNHNS, CDR2 SASEGT. V gave up 5 bases and J gave up 2 bases, with 10 bases separating them. The CDR3 runs 13 residues. CDR3 bases: TGTGCCAGCAGTTCAGGGGTCCCCTACGAGCAGTACGTC. Translating it yields CASSSGVPYEQYV.

This rearrangement joins TRBV27 to TRBJ2-1; TRBD2 agrees at 16 bases. This CDR3 has 19 residues. Per the germline V gene, CDR1 is MNHEY and CDR2 is SMNVEV (reference sequence). V shed 2 bases, J shed 4 bases, and the junction held 8 bases outside the gene matches. The CDR3, as DNA: TGTGCCAGCAGTTTAAGGGGACTAGCGGGAGGGTCCCTTTACAATGAGCAGTTCTTC. As protein: CASSLRGLAGGSLYNEQFF.

The rearrangement joins TRBV10-3 to TRBJ2-3; D gene unclear. Germline V CDR1 and CDR2: ENHRY, SYGVKD. The CDR3 runs to 13 residues. The V gene lost 2 bases and the J gene lost 5 bases, with 8 bases spanning the gap. CDR3 protein: CAISEMSEDTQYF. Here the CDR3 DNA reads TGTGCCATCAGTGAGATGAGCGAAGATACGCAGTATTTT.

This chain joins TRBV7-9 and TRBJ2-1; TRBD2 agrees at 9 bases. The CDR3 sequence is 15 residues long. Germline V gene data show CDR1 as SEHNR and CDR2 as FQNEAQ (reference sequence). The junction had 17 bases not matched to a gene; V was cut back by 11 bases and J by 9 bases. The CDR3 sequence is CAGTRRGGRDTEQFF. CDR3 nucleotides: TGTGCCGGAACTCGGAGGGGCGGGAGGGACACTGAGCAGTTCTTC. The full variable domain, with the rest looked up from reference TRBV7-9 and TRBJ2-1, is DTGVSQNPRHKITKRGQNVTFRCDPISEHNRLYWYRQTLGQGPEFLTYFQNEAQLEKSRLLSDRFSAERPKGSFSTLEIQRTEQGDSAMYLCAGTRRGGRDTEQFFGPGTRLTVL.

The chain recombines TRBV2 with TRBJ1-1; D might be TRBD1 (6 bases). CDR1 and CDR2 from the germline V gene are SNHLY and FYNNEI. Trimming took off 7 bases at V and 1 base at J, with 16 bases between the two ends. This CDR3 has 15 amino acids. The CDR3 sequence is CASKGNGQPNTEAFF. The DNA for the CDR3 is TGTGCCAGCAAAGGGAACGGACAGCCGAACACTGAAGCTTTCTTT.

The chain links TRBV19 to TRBJ1-5; D perhaps matches TRBD1 (5 bases). The V end lost 9 bases, the J end lost 5 bases, and 11 bases lay between the germline ends. The CDR3 length is 12 residues. Germline CDR1 is LNHDA and CDR2 is SQIVND (reference sequence). The CDR3 DNA sequence: TGTGCCAGCGGGACTGCTGATCAGCCCCAGCATTTT. Amino acids: CASGTADQPQHF.

The chain links TRBV4-1 to TRBJ1-1; D uncertain. V lost 1 base to trimming and J lost 0 bases, with 9 bases between them. The CDR3 runs to 15 residues. The germline CDR1 and CDR2 sequences are MGHRA and YSYEKL. CDR3 DNA: TGCGCCAGCAGCCAAGTGGGAGGGATGAACACTGAAGCTTTCTTT. This translates into CASSQVGGMNTEAFF.